The 23 T cell receptor beta chains below come from one sample, sequenced in a study of regulatory T cells in long-lasting Graves disease. Investigators prepared the TCR beta libraries by applying iRepertoire HTBI primers and Arm-PCR of CDR3 regions. One entry per CDR3 protein results from TCRdb running MiXCR on the multiplex PCR reads. The sample yields 500,000 or so distinct CDR3 sequences, around 15% seen once. Described time point: newly diagnosed GD, antithyroid drugs for less than 3 months. Making the TCR library involved RNA that had been extracted from PBMCs. These sequences were also reported in another study, on T cells in Graves' hyperthyroidism and ophthalmopathy.

The sequenced sample was peripheral blood mononuclear cells (PBMCs), obtained at new diagnosis, from a patient treated with antithyroid drugs. The receptor set was obtained from a middle-aged man with Graves disease.

This clonotype showed up many times. V is TRBV2 and J is TRBJ2-7; 7 nucleotides match TRBD1. CDR1 is SNHLY, CDR2 FYNNEI, per germline. The CDR3 extends over 13 amino acids. V trimming: 5 bases; J trimming: 5 bases; junction bases outside the gene matches: 6. CDR3 sequence reads: CASSRQGGDEQYF. CDR3 in DNA: TGTGCCAGCAGTCGACAGGGTGGTGACGAGCAGTACTTC.

At least ten counts were recorded for this clonotype. The chain has TRBV5-1 and TRBJ2-1, with 16 positions matching TRBD2. This CDR3 spans 16 amino acids. In germline, CDR1 is SGHRS, CDR2 YFSETQ. The J segment lost 13 bases and the V segment lost 2 bases, leaving 9 bases of the junction unmatched. Here the CDR3 DNA reads TGCGCCAGCAGCTTAGAACCGGGACTAGCGGGAGGGCCACAGTTCTTC. It codes for CASSLEPGLAGGPQFF.

A few counts support this clonotype. The chain links TRBV6-1 to TRBJ2-2; D may be TRBD1 (5 bases). The germline V gene encodes CDR1 MNHNS and CDR2 SASEGT. This CDR3 is 13 amino acids long. Trimming left V 6 bases short and J 4 bases short, with 9 bases between. The CDR3 DNA sequence: TGTGCCAGCAGGCCAGGGTTCACCGGGGAGCTGTTTTTT. This translates into CASRPGFTGELFF.

This clonotype came up many times. V is TRBV18 and J is TRBJ1-4; D is undetermined. V was cut by 6 bases and J by 0 bases, with 11 bases left in between. This CDR3 has 15 amino acids. Germline CDR1 KGHSH, CDR2 LQKENI. The CDR3 loop reads CASSPPGSTNEKLFF. The CDR3 nucleotides read TGTGCCAGCTCCCCTCCGGGGTCAACTAATGAAAAACTGTTTTTT.

This clonotype was detected ten times or more. The J gene is TRBJ2-2, the V gene TRBV3-1; 7 nucleotides match TRBD2. The CDR3 runs 16 residues. V gave up 0 bases and J gave up 4 bases; unmatched junction bases: 5. Per germline, CDR1 LGHDT and CDR2 YNNKEL (reference sequence). For the CDR3, the DNA is TGTGCCAGCAGCCAAGATAAGCGGGAAATCACCGGGGAGCTGTTTTTT. Amino acids: CASSQDKREITGELFF.

This clonotype has more than one count but fewer than ten. Since a much larger clone is just one base distant, this may be a read error. The V call is TRBV10-1, the J call TRBJ1-1; possibly TRBD1 for D (6 bases). This CDR3 region has 16 residues. V lost 4 bases to trimming and J lost 1 base, with 16 bases between them. CDR1 is WNHNN and CDR2 is SYGVQD in the germline V gene (reference sequence). CDR3 DNA sequence: TGCGCCAGCAGTGCGGCCTTGGGGACACCGAACACTGAAGCTTTCTTT. Translating gives CASSAALGTPNTEAFF.

This clonotype was seen many times. The V call is TRBV11-2, the J call TRBJ2-2; 7 nucleotides align to TRBD1. This CDR3 contains 15 residues. Looked up from germline, CDR1 is SGHAT and CDR2 is FQNNGV. J was trimmed by 3 bases and V by 1 base; bases with no gene match: 2. CDR3 nucleotide sequence: TGTGCCAGCAGCTTAGCGGGACAGTACACCGGGGAGCTGTTTTTT. This encodes CASSLAGQYTGELFF.

This clonotype was picked up many times. J is TRBJ1-2 and V is TRBV28; tentative D call: TRBD1 (5 bases). Trimming removed 0 bases at V and 6 bases at J, with 8 bases between. The CDR3 extends over 13 amino acids. The germline gives CDR1 MDHEN, CDR2 SYDVKM. CDR3 DNA sequence: TGTGCCAGCAGTTTATGGGCGGACAATGGCTACACCTTC. This sequence encodes CASSLWADNGYTF.

Many counts were recorded for this clonotype. J is TRBJ2-1 and V is TRBV2; D is ambiguous. V was pared by 7 bases and J by 5 bases, with 15 bases between. CDR3 size: 14 residues. CDR1 SNHLY and CDR2 FYNNEI come from the germline V gene. CDR3 sequence (DNA): TGTGCCAGCAAATGGAGCACTTACGACAATGAGCAGTTCTTC. Residues: CASKWSTYDNEQFF.

This clonotype appeared many times. The chain carries TRBV29-1 and TRBJ2-1; D may be TRBD1 (5 bases). The germline gives CDR1 SQVTM, CDR2 ANQGSEA. The CDR3 is made up of 14 amino acids. V lost 7 bases and J 1 base, leaving 14 bases between the germline ends. The CDR3 nucleotides read TGCAGCGGTGACCAGGGTAAATCCTACAATGAGCAGTTCTTC. Translation gives CSGDQGKSYNEQFF.

This clonotype appeared a few times. The chain recombines TRBV19 with TRBJ1-5; 8 bases line up with TRBD1. Germline trimming cut 3 bases from V and 5 bases from J; bases unmatched to any gene: 6. CDR1 LNHDA and CDR2 SQIVND come from the germline V gene (reference sequence). This CDR3 contains 15 residues. This chain's CDR3 is CASSIPGQAYQPQHF. The CDR3 DNA sequence: TGTGCCAGTAGTATCCCGGGACAGGCTTATCAGCCCCAGCATTTT.

The gene calls are TRBV29-1 and TRBJ1-1; D call uncertain. CDR1 is SQVTM, CDR2 ANQGSEA, per germline. Trimming took off 0 bases at V and 2 bases at J, with 13 bases between the two ends. The CDR3 consists of 15 residues. The CDR3 loop is CSVEDWAGGNTEAFF. In DNA form, the CDR3 reads TGCAGCGTTGAAGATTGGGCAGGAGGAAACACTGAAGCTTTCTTT.

There are many counts of this clonotype. The rearrangement joins TRBV7-3 to TRBJ2-1, with D possibly called TRBD1 or TRBD2 (6 bases each). The germline V gene has CDR1 SGHTA and CDR2 FQGTGA. V lost 5 bases and J lost 7, with 18 bases in between. The CDR3 is made up of 15 amino acids. CDR3 in DNA: TGTGCCAGCAGCCCTGGGGGGACACGGCAAAATGAGCAGTTCTTC. This encodes CASSPGGTRQNEQFF.

This clonotype has at least ten counts. The genes are TRBV11-2 and TRBJ2-7; 8 nucleotides agree with TRBD2. CDR3 length equals 15 residues. Trimming took 5 bases from V and 0 from J; bases not matched to a gene: 6. CDR1 is SGHAT, CDR2 FQNNGV, per germline. The CDR3, as DNA: TGTGCCAGCAGCCGGACTAGCTACGGCTCCTACGAGCAGTACTTC. Residues: CASSRTSYGSYEQYF.

The table lists this clonotype with many counts. The V gene is TRBV24-1, the J gene TRBJ1-5, with 8 positions matching TRBD1. V shed 6 bases and J 6 bases; nucleotides not matched to a gene: 3. In germline, CDR1 is KGHDR, CDR2 SFDVKD. CDR3 length: 13 amino acids. The CDR3 here is CATSQGAIQPQHF. The CDR3 region has the DNA TGTGCCACCAGTCAGGGGGCAATTCAGCCCCAGCATTTT.

The CDR3 loop is CSAREGAGGPNIQYF. CDR3 DNA: TGCAGTGCTAGAGAGGGAGCGGGAGGGCCGAACATTCAGTACTTC. The chain couples TRBV20-1 to TRBJ2-4; TRBD2 agrees at 10 bases. CDR1 DFQATT and CDR2 SNEGSKA come from the germline V gene (reference sequence). The CDR3 length is 15 residues. V was pared by 0 bases and J by 7 bases, with 6 bases of the junction left unmatched.

This clonotype came up many times. V and J are TRBV7-9 and TRBJ2-7, with D possibly matching TRBD1 (6 bases). The CDR3 extends over 14 amino acids. Germline loops: CDR1 SEHNR, CDR2 FQNEAQ (reference sequence). V lost 1 base and J lost 6, with 13 bases in between. The CDR3 region has the DNA TGTGCCAGCAGCTTAGAACAGGGTCAGTTCGAGCAGTACTTC. Translating gives CASSLEQGQFEQYF. Based on the CDR3 plus reference TRBV7-9 and TRBJ2-7, the full variable domain is DTGVSQNPRHKITKRGQNVTFRCDPISEHNRLYWYRQTLGQGPEFLTYFQNEAQLEKSRLLSDRFSAERPKGSFSTLEIQRTEQGDSAMYLCASSLEQGQFEQYFGPGTRLTVT.

This clonotype turned up a few times. The V gene is TRBV20-1, the J gene TRBJ1-6; 7 bases agree with TRBD1. Unmatched junction bases numbered 5, after V lost 6 bases and J lost 6 bases. CDR3 length equals 13 residues. Germline V gene sequence: CDR1 DFQATT, CDR2 SNEGSKA (reference sequence). The CDR3 reads CSAAGQPNSPLHF. CDR3 DNA: TGCAGTGCGGCGGGACAGCCTAATTCACCCCTCCACTTT.

This clonotype was counted many times. The rearrangement links TRBV29-1 to TRBJ2-1; D remains unclear. CDR3 length: 12 residues. The V end lost 0 bases, the J end lost 8 bases, and 8 bases lay between the germline ends. Germline CDR1 SQVTM, CDR2 ANQGSEA. This CDR3 is CSVEEAGYEQFF. The DNA for the CDR3 is TGCAGCGTTGAAGAGGCCGGGTATGAGCAGTTCTTC.

The rearrangement links TRBV4-1 to TRBJ1-5; the D gene is possibly TRBD1 (5 bases). Trimming shortened V by 0 bases and J by 5 bases, and 14 bases separated the two germline ends. Looked up from germline, CDR1 is MGHRA and CDR2 is YSYEKL. The CDR3 spans 16 residues. The CDR3 sequence: CASSQDLMGGDQPQHF. CDR3 nucleotide sequence: TGCGCCAGCAGCCAAGATCTGATGGGGGGTGATCAGCCCCAGCATTTT.

The CDR3 sequence: CASRNDRSEVGYTF. In DNA, the CDR3 is TGTGCCAGCAGGAACGACAGGTCCGAGGTGGGCTACACCTTC. This chain uses TRBV12-3 or TRBV12-4 with TRBJ1-2, with D possibly matching TRBD1 (6 bases). This CDR3 is built from 14 residues. Trimming cost V 6 bases and J 8 bases, with 19 bases left between them.

This clonotype was counted between two and nine times. The rearrangement links TRBV20-1 to TRBJ1-5, with D hard to call. Germline V gene data show CDR1 as DFQATT and CDR2 as SNEGSKA (reference sequence). CDR3 length: 11 residues. V lost 1 base, J lost 9 bases, and 7 bases lay in between. The chain's CDR3 is CSARGTGPQHF. CDR3 nucleotide sequence: TGCAGTGCTAGAGGGACTGGGCCCCAGCATTTT.

This clonotype was counted at least ten times. The V and J genes are TRBV7-2 and TRBJ2-3; 13 positions match TRBD2. The CDR3 is 18 residues long. Looked up from germline, CDR1 is SGHTA and CDR2 is FQGNSA. V shed 0 bases and J 1 base; nucleotides not matched to a gene: 4. CDR3 protein: CASSLASGLAGRTDTQYF. CDR3 DNA: TGTGCCAGCAGCTTAGCGTCGGGACTAGCGGGGCGCACAGATACGCAGTATTTT.